A single sample is the source of the 27 T cell receptor beta chains below, sequenced in a study of neurological immune-mediated disorders. In TCRdb, the 5' RACE reads were re-called with MiXCR into one record per CDR3 protein. This sample carries 60,000 to 75,000 distinct CDR3 sequences, roughly 9.8% of them seen once, and the ten largest clones take around 13%. Time point noted: longitudinal time-point 2. Sequenced: PBMCs. The source is a young man in good health.

This clonotype was observed at least ten times. This chain links TRBV5-1 with TRBJ2-7; D is perhaps TRBD2 (6 bases). Looked up from germline, CDR1 is SGHRS and CDR2 is YFSETQ. The CDR3 consists of 17 residues. V gave up 2 bases and J gave up 2 bases, with 20 bases separating them. CDR3 nucleotides: TGCGCCAGCAGCTTCCTGGGGGGTACAGGCCTAACCTACGAGCAGTACTTC. Protein sequence: CASSFLGGTGLTYEQYF.

This clonotype was found many times. This sequence joins TRBV10-3 and TRBJ2-1; D may be TRBD1 or TRBD2 (5 bases each). The germline gives CDR1 ENHRY, CDR2 SYGVKD. V was clipped by 3 bases and J by 6 bases, with 15 bases between them. The CDR3 has 15 residues. The CDR3 DNA reads as TGTGCCATCAGTGAACCGGGACCGCTAGGCAATGAGCAGTTCTTC. Its protein product is CAISEPGPLGNEQFF.

This clonotype was detected many times. The V call is TRBV29-1, the J call TRBJ1-2, with 8 bases lining up with TRBD1. Germline CDR1 SQVTM, CDR2 ANQGSEA. Trimming took 4 bases from V and 8 from J; bases not matched to a gene: 6. The CDR3 has 12 amino acids. The CDR3 reads CSVVRDRTGYTF. CDR3 in DNA: TGCAGCGTTGTCAGGGACAGGACGGGCTACACCTTC.

This clonotype was picked up many times. The gene calls are TRBV4-2 and TRBJ2-1; D might be TRBD2 (5 bases). The CDR3 loop spans 13 amino acids. V dropped 1 base and J dropped 8 bases, with 9 bases sitting between them. Germline lookup yields CDR1 LGHNA and CDR2 YNFKEQ. The CDR3 bases are TGTGCCAGCAGCCAAGCTGAGGGCTATGAGCAGTTCTTC. Amino acids: CASSQAEGYEQFF.

This clonotype was detected ten times or more. V usage is TRBV10-3 and J usage is TRBJ1-1; D is possibly TRBD1 (5 bases). This CDR3 spans 12 amino acids. Germline V gives CDR1 ENHRY, CDR2 SYGVKD. Trimming stripped 2 bases from V and 9 bases from J, with 10 bases between. CDR3 in DNA: TGTGCCATCAGTGAGGTAGGGACCCAAGCTTTCTTT. Its translation is CAISEVGTQAFF.

This clonotype was counted ten times or more. The chain is built from TRBV10-3 and TRBJ2-5; 9 nucleotides agree with TRBD1. With 6 bases clipped from V and 2 bases from J, the junction kept 4 bases outside the gene matches. Germline V gives CDR1 ENHRY, CDR2 SYGVKD. CDR3 length: 14 amino acids. The CDR3 protein is CAIRMGQGQETQYF. The CDR3 nucleotides are TGTGCCATCAGGATGGGACAGGGACAAGAGACCCAGTACTTC.

This clonotype has a count of ten or more. The V call is TRBV5-6, the J call TRBJ2-7; D is unclear. From germline, CDR1 is SGHDT and CDR2 YYEEEE. The CDR3 length is 14 residues. The V end was cut by 4 bases, the J end by 3 bases, with 14 bases between. In DNA form, the CDR3 reads TGTGCCAGCAGCGCCCCTGGGTCCCTCTACGAGCAGTACTTC. It specifies CASSAPGSLYEQYF. The entire variable domain, with the rest obtained from reference TRBV5-6 and TRBJ2-7, is as follows: DAGVTQSPTHLIKTRGQQVTLRCSPKSGHDTVSWYQQALGQGPQFIFQYYEEEERQRGNFPDRFSGHQFPNYSSELNVNALLLGDSALYLCASSAPGSLYEQYFGPGTRLTVT.

This clonotype was seen many times. V and J are TRBV12-3 or TRBV12-4 and TRBJ2-7; 9 bases are a match to TRBD1. Unmatched junction bases numbered 7, after V lost 2 bases and J lost 2 bases. The CDR3 totals 16 residues. CDR3 sequence: CASSLRVGQGAYEQYF. CDR3 DNA sequence: TGTGCCAGCAGTTTAAGGGTGGGACAGGGAGCCTACGAGCAGTACTTC.

The chain carries TRBV5-6 and TRBJ2-5, with D perhaps matching TRBD1 (6 bases). Trimming took off 7 bases at V and 5 bases at J, with 15 bases between the two ends. CDR1 and CDR2 (germline): SGHDT, YYEEEE. The length of the CDR3 is 13 residues. For the CDR3, the DNA is TGTGCCAGCCGACGACAGGCGCTTGAGACCCAGTACTTC. The encoded protein is CASRRQALETQYF.

This clonotype was counted ten times or more. The chain carries TRBV28 and TRBJ1-2; no definite D call. Germline V gene data show CDR1 as MDHEN and CDR2 as SYDVKM. Trimming took 3 bases from V and 4 from J, leaving 12 bases between them. The CDR3 is 14 residues long. In DNA, the CDR3 is TGTGCCAGCAGTTTCTGGGCTGGCAGCTATGGCTACACCTTC. It yields the protein CASSFWAGSYGYTF.

This clonotype was seen at least ten times. The chain is built from TRBV7-2 and TRBJ2-7; 8 bases fit TRBD2. J gave up 2 bases and V 2 bases, and 2 bases lay outside the gene matches. CDR1 and CDR2 from the germline V gene are SGHTA and FQGNSA. CDR3 length: 14 residues. In DNA form, the CDR3 reads TGTGCCAGCAGCTTAACTAGCGGAACCTACGAGCAGTACTTC. Translated: CASSLTSGTYEQYF.

Ten or more counts support this clonotype. This chain joins TRBV5-1 and TRBJ2-1; D possibly corresponds to TRBD1 (6 bases). V shed 2 bases and J shed 3 bases, with 12 bases lying between them. There are 15 residues in the CDR3. Germline V gives CDR1 SGHRS, CDR2 YFSETQ. The CDR3 region is CASSLGDILYNEQFF. As DNA, the CDR3 is TGCGCCAGCAGCTTAGGGGACATCCTCTACAATGAGCAGTTCTTC.

This clonotype was seen many times. The chain couples TRBV2 to TRBJ1-1, with D hard to call. The CDR3 is 14 amino acids. V was clipped by 1 base and J by 3 bases, with 9 bases between them. CDR1 and CDR2 from the germline V gene are SNHLY and FYNNEI. The CDR3 is CASSEDRRDTEAFF. The CDR3 DNA sequence: TGTGCCAGCAGTGAAGATAGGCGGGACACTGAAGCTTTCTTT.

This clonotype showed up many times. V usage is TRBV11-2 and J usage is TRBJ2-3; 10 bases map to TRBD2. This CDR3 contains 17 residues. The V gene end was trimmed by 5 bases and the J gene end by 6 bases; junction bases not matched to a gene: 14. CDR1 is SGHAT, CDR2 FQNNGV, per germline. In nucleotides, the CDR3 is TGTGCCAGCAGCCGCGACACCAGCGGGAGGGCCTGGGATACGCAGTATTTT. Protein sequence: CASSRDTSGRAWDTQYF.

This clonotype was found many times. This chain links TRBV5-1 with TRBJ2-1; the match to TRBD2 covers 8 bases. CDR3 size: 16 residues. V was clipped by 0 bases and J by 3 bases; unmatched bases: 5. From germline, CDR1 is SGHRS and CDR2 YFSETQ. The CDR3 is CASSLEGLVGYNEQFF. The CDR3 nucleotides read TGCGCCAGCAGCTTGGAGGGACTAGTTGGCTACAATGAGCAGTTCTTC.

Ten or more counts support this clonotype. The CDR3, as DNA: TGCAGCGCCGGGACAGGGCTTTCCTACGAGCAGTACTTC. This encodes CSAGTGLSYEQYF. V usage is TRBV29-1 and J usage is TRBJ2-7, with TRBD1 identical over 9 bases. With V trimmed by 7 bases and J by 1 base, 5 bases remained unmatched. The CDR3 is made up of 13 amino acids. CDR1 and CDR2 from the germline V gene are SQVTM and ANQGSEA.

This clonotype showed up many times. V gene TRBV20-1 combines with J gene TRBJ2-1, with TRBD2 matching 8 bases. Germline lookup yields CDR1 DFQATT and CDR2 SNEGSKA (reference sequence). The ends lost 4 bases at V and 1 base at J; junction bases unmatched: 3. The CDR3 is made up of 14 amino acids. The CDR3 sequence is CSAKAGASYNEQFF. The CDR3 DNA reads as TGCAGTGCTAAAGCGGGAGCTTCCTACAATGAGCAGTTCTTC.

The table lists this clonotype with many counts. The J gene is TRBJ2-1, the V gene TRBV5-1; 12 bases line up with TRBD2. V lost 4 bases and J lost 8; bases outside the gene matches: 13. The CDR3 has 17 amino acids. Germline assignment: CDR1 SGHRS and CDR2 YFSETQ. The CDR3 DNA follows: TGCGCCAGCAGCGGAGGACTAGCGGGGAGCCCAGCGGATGAGCAGTTCTTC. The encoded protein is CASSGGLAGSPADEQFF.

This clonotype was seen ten or more times. A much larger clone is a single base away; this may be a read error. This chain connects TRBV10-3 to TRBJ1-6; no reliable D call. CDR1 and CDR2 (germline): ENHRY, SYGVKD. The CDR3 spans 16 residues. This CDR3 reads CAISDGSTSYNSPHHF. CDR3 bases: TGTGCCATCAGTGATGGCAGTACCTCCTATAATTCACCCCACCACTTT.

This clonotype was observed a handful of times. The chain employs TRBV5-1 and TRBJ2-5; D is uncertain. Trimming took 0 bases from V and 2 from J, leaving 8 bases between them. The germline V gene encodes CDR1 SGHRS and CDR2 YFSETQ. This CDR3 comprises 14 residues. Here the CDR3 reads CASSLGVWQETQYF. The CDR3 nucleotides are TGCGCCAGCAGCTTGGGGGTCTGGCAAGAGACCCAGTACTTC.

In nucleotides, the CDR3 is TGTGCCAGCAGTCCGAACAGGGTCCAATCCTACGAGCAGTACTTC. Its translation is CASSPNRVQSYEQYF. The chain uses TRBV28 and TRBJ2-7, with TRBD1 as a possible D gene (6 bases). This CDR3 spans 15 amino acids. Germline V lookup: CDR1 MDHEN, CDR2 SYDVKM. Trimming shortened V by 5 bases and J by 1 base, and 15 bases separated the two germline ends. Supplemented by reference TRBV28 and TRBJ2-7, the full variable domain reads DVKVTQSSRYLVKRTGEKVFLECVQDMDHENMFWYRQDPGLGLRLIYFSYDVKMKEKGDIPEGYSVSREKKERFSLILESASTNQTSMYLCASSPNRVQSYEQYFGPGTRLTVT.

This clonotype was seen many times. The chain is built from TRBV20-1 and TRBJ2-1; tentatively, D is TRBD1 or TRBD2 (5 bases each). The length of the CDR3 is 14 residues. From germline, CDR1 is DFQATT and CDR2 SNEGSKA (reference sequence). Trimming shortened V by 3 bases and J by 12 bases, and 21 bases separated the two germline ends. The CDR3, as DNA: TGCAGTGCTAGGGGGACCATCAAGTTCGAAGTGCAGTTCTTC. It codes for CSARGTIKFEVQFF.

Points on this clonotype: Possible read error: a much larger clone is one base away. V and J are TRBV12-3 or TRBV12-4 and TRBJ2-7; a weak D match, TRBD1 (6 bases). This CDR3 comprises 13 residues. CDR3 sequence (DNA): TGTGCCAACAGTCTACAGGGTTTCTACGAGCAGTACTTC. Translated, it gives CANSLQGFYEQYF.

This clonotype was seen repeatedly, ten times or more. J is TRBJ2-1 and V is TRBV20-1; TRBD2 aligns across 8 bases. Looked up from germline, CDR1 is DFQATT and CDR2 is SNEGSKA (reference sequence). This CDR3 comprises 14 residues. Germline trimming cut 0 bases from V and 10 bases from J; bases unmatched to any gene: 8. The CDR3: CSARDPAGAWEQFF. The CDR3 DNA follows: TGCAGTGCTAGAGATCCAGCGGGAGCTTGGGAGCAGTTCTTC.

This clonotype has a count of ten or more. The chain carries TRBV28 and TRBJ2-7; D is unresolved. V lost 6 bases and J 2 bases, leaving 8 bases between the germline ends. This CDR3 comprises 12 residues. Germline-derived CDR1 and CDR2 are MDHEN and SYDVKM. The CDR3 is CASRSFTYEQYF. The CDR3 DNA follows: TGTGCCAGCAGGAGTTTTACCTACGAGCAGTACTTC.

This clonotype came up many times. J is TRBJ1-1 and V is TRBV5-1; D is perhaps TRBD1 (5 bases). The CDR3 has 14 residues. Germline loops: CDR1 SGHRS, CDR2 YFSETQ. Trimming left V 0 bases short and J 0 bases short, with 6 bases between. The CDR3 spells CASSLGQMNTEAFF. CDR3 nucleotides: TGCGCCAGCAGCTTGGGACAGATGAACACTGAAGCTTTCTTT.

This clonotype showed up many times. The genes are TRBV29-1 and TRBJ1-2, with D unresolved. Germline CDR1 is SQVTM and CDR2 is ANQGSEA. The V end lost 3 bases, the J end lost 1 base, and 9 bases lay between the germline ends. There are 13 residues in the CDR3. The CDR3 reads CSVDVSNNYGYTF. CDR3 DNA sequence: TGCAGCGTTGACGTCAGCAATAACTATGGCTACACCTTC.